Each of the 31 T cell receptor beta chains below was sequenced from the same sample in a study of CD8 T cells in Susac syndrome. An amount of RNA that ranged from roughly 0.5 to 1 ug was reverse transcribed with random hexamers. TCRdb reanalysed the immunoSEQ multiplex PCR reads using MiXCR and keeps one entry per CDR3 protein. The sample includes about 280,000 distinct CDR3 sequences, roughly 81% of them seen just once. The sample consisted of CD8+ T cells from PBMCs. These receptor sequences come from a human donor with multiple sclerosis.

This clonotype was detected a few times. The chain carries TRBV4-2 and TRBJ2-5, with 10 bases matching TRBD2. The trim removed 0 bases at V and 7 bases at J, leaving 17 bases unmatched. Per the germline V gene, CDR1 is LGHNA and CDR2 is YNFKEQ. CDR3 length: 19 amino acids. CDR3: CASSQDEIIGLAEGGTQYF. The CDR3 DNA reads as TGTGCCAGCAGCCAAGATGAGATAATTGGACTAGCGGAGGGGGGGACCCAGTACTTC.

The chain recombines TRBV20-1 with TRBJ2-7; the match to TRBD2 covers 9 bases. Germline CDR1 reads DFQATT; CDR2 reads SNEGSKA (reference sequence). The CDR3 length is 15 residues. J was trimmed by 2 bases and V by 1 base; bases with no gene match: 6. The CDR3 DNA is TGCAGTGCTAGAGGACTTAGCGGGAGCACCTACGAGCAGTACTTC. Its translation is CSARGLSGSTYEQYF.

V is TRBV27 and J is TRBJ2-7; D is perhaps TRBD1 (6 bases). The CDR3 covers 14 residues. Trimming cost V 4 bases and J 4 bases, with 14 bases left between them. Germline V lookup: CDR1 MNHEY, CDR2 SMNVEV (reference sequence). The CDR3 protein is CASSYQGTGYEQYF. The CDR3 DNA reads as TGTGCCAGCAGTTACCAGGGGACGGGTTACGAGCAGTACTTC.

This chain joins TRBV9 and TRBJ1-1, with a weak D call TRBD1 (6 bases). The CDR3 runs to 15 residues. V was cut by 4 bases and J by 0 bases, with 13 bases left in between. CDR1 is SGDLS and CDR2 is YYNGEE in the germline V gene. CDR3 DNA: TGTGCCAGCAGCCCTACAGGGAACATGAACACTGAAGCTTTCTTT. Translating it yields CASSPTGNMNTEAFF.

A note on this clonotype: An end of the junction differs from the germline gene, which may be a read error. The CDR3 sequence is CANSFGPSGSYEQYF. CDR3 coding DNA: TGTGCCAACAGTTTTGGTCCTAGCGGGAGCTACGAGCAGTACTTC. The chain links TRBV27 to TRBJ2-7; TRBD2 agrees at 10 bases. The CDR3 covers 15 residues. In germline, CDR1 is MNHEY, CDR2 SMNVEV (reference sequence).

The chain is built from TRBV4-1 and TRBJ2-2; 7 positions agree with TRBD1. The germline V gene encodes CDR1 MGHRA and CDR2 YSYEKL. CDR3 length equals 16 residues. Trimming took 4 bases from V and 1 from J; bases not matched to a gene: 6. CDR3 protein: CASSLRQGVNTGELFF. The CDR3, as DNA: TGCGCCAGCAGCCTACGACAGGGAGTGAACACCGGGGAGCTGTTTTTT.

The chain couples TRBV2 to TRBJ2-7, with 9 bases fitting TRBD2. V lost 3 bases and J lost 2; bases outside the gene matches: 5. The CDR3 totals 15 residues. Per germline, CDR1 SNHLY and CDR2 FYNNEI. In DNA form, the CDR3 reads TGTGCCAGCAGTGATCCTAGCGGGAAGGCCTACGAGCAGTACTTC. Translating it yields CASSDPSGKAYEQYF. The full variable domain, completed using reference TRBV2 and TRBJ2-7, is EPEVTQTPSHQVTQMGQEVILRCVPISNHLYFYWYRQILGQKVEFLVSFYNNEISEKSEIFDDQFSVERPDGSNFTLKIRSTKLEDSAMYFCASSDPSGKAYEQYFGPGTRLTVT.

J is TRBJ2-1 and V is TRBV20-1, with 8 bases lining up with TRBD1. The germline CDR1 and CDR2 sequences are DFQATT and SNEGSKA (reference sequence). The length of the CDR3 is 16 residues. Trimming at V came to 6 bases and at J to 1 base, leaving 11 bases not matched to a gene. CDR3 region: CSAVNPGQVSYNEQFF. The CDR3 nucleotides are TGCAGTGCAGTCAACCCGGGACAGGTTTCCTACAATGAGCAGTTCTTC.

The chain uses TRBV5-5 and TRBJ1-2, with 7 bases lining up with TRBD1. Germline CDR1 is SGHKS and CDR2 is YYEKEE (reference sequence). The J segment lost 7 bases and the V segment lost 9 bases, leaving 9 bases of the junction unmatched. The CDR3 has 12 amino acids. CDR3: CATRGTKPGYTF. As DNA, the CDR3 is TGTGCCACCAGGGGGACCAAACCTGGCTACACCTTC.

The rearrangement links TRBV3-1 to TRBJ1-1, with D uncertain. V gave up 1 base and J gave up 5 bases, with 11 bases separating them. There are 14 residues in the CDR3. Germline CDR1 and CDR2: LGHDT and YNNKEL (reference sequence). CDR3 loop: CASSQVGFATEAFF. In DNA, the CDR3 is TGTGCCAGCAGCCAAGTGGGGTTTGCTACTGAAGCTTTCTTT.

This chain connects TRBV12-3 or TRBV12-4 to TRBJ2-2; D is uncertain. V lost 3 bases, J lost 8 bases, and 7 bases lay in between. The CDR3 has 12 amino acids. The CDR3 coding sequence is TGTGCCAGCAGTTTTAGGGTGGGGGAGCTGTTTTTT. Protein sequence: CASSFRVGELFF.

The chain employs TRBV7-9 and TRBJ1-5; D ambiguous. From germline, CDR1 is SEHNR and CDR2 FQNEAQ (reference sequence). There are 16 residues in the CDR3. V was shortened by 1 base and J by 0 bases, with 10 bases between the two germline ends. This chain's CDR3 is CASSLGQLNSNQPQHF. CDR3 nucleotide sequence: TGTGCCAGCAGCTTAGGGCAGCTCAATAGCAATCAGCCCCAGCATTTT.

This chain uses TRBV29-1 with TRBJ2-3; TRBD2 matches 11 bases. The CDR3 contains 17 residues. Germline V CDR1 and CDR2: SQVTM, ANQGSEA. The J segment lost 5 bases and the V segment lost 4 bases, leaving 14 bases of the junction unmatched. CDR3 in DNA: TGCAGCGTTGGGGGAGTAGCGGGAGGGTTTAGGATAGATACGCAGTATTTT. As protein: CSVGGVAGGFRIDTQYF.

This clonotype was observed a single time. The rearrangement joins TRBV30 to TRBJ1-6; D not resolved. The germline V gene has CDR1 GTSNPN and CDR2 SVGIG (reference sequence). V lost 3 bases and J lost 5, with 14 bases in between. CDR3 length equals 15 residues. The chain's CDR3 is CAWSLKTSNNSPLHF. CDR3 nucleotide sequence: TGTGCCTGGAGCCTAAAGACATCTAATAATTCACCCCTCCACTTT.

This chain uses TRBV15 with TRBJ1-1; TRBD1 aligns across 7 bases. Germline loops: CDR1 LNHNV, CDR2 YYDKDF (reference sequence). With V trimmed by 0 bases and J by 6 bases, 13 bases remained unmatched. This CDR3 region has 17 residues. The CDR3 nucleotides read TGTGCCACCAGCAGAGACTCGCACCTGACAGGGAGGGCTGAAGCTTTCTTT. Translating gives CATSRDSHLTGRAEAFF.

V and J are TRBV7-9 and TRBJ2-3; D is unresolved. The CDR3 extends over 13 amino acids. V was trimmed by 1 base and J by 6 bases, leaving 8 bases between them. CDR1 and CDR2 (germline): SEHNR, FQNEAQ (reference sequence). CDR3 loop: CASSLEDRDTQYF. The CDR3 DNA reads TGTGCCAGCAGCTTAGAGGATCGCGATACGCAGTATTTT.

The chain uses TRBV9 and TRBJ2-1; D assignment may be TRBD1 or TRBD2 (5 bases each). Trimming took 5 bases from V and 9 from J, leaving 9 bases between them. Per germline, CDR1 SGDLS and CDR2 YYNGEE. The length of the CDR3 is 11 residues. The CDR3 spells CASRGDREQFF. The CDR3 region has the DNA TGTGCCAGCAGGGGGGACCGTGAGCAGTTCTTC.

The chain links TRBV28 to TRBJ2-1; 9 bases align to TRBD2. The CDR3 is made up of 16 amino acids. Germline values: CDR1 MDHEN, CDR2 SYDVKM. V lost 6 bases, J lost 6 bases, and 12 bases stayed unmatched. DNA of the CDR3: TGTGCCAGCAGGGGGTTCGCGGGAGGGCGGTCCAATGAGCAGTTCTTC. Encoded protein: CASRGFAGGRSNEQFF.

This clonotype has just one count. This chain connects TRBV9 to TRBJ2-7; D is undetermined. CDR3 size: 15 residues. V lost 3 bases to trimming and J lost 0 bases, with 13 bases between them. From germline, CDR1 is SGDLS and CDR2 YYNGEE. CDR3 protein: CASSANSLSSYEQYF. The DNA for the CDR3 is TGTGCCAGCAGCGCTAACAGCTTAAGCTCCTACGAGCAGTACTTC.

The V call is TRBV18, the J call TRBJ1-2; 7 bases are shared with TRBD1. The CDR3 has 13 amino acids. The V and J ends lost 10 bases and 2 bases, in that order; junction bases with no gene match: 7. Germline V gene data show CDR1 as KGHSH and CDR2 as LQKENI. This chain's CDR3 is CATLGGRNYGYTF. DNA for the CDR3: TGTGCCACCCTAGGGGGCAGGAACTATGGCTACACCTTC.

The CDR3: CASSADRVSYEQYF. The DNA for the CDR3 is TGTGCCAGCAGCGCGGACAGGGTTTCCTACGAGCAGTACTTC. The V call is TRBV7-9, the J call TRBJ2-7; 8 nucleotides line up with TRBD1. V was clipped by 5 bases and J by 1 base; unmatched bases: 4. This CDR3 is 14 amino acids long. Looked up from germline, CDR1 is SEHNR and CDR2 is FQNEAQ (reference sequence).

DNA for the CDR3: TGTGCCAGCAGTGGGGCTAGCGGGCGATTTTACGAGCAGTACTTC. Translated, it gives CASSGASGRFYEQYF. This chain uses TRBV27 with TRBJ2-7; 8 nucleotides line up with TRBD2. V gave up 5 bases and J gave up 4 bases; unmatched junction bases: 10. The CDR3 runs 15 residues. The germline V gene encodes CDR1 MNHEY and CDR2 SMNVEV (reference sequence).

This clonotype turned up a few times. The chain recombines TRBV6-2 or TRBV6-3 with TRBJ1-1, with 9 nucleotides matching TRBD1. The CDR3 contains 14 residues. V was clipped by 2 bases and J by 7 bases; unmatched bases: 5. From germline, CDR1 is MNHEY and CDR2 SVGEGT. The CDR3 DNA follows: TGTGCCAGCAGTTACGGACAGGGGAGCGTTGAAGCTTTCTTT. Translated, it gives CASSYGQGSVEAFF.

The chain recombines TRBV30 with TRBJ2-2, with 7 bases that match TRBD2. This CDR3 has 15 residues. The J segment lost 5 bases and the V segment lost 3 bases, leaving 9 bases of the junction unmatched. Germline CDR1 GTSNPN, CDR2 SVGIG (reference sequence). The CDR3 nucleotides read TGTGCCTGGAGGCAGGTCGGGAGGTCAACCGGGGAGCTGTTTTTT. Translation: CAWRQVGRSTGELFF.

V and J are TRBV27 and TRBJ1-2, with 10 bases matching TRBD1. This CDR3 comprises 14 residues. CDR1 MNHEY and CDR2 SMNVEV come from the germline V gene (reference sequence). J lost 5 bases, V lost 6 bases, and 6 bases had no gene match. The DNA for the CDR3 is TGTGCCAGCAGCCCGACAGGGGGCGAGTATGGCTACACCTTC. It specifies CASSPTGGEYGYTF.

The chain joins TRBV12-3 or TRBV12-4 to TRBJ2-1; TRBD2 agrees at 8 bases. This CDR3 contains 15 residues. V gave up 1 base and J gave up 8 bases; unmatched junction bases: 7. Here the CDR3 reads CASSLEGGRRDEQFF. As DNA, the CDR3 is TGTGCCAGCAGTTTAGAGGGCGGGAGGAGGGATGAGCAGTTCTTC.

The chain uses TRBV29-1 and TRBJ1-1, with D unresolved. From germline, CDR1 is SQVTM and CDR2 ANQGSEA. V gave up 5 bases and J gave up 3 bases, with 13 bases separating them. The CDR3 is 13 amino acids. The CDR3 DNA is TGCAGCGTTTCTGAGGCCCCCTACACTGAAGCTTTCTTT. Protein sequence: CSVSEAPYTEAFF. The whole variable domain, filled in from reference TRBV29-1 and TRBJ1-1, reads SAVISQKPSRDICQRGTSLTIQCQVDSQVTMMFWYRQQPGQSLTLIATANQGSEATYESGFVIDKFPISRPNLTFSTLTVSNMSPEDSSIYLCSVSEAPYTEAFFGQGTRLTVV.

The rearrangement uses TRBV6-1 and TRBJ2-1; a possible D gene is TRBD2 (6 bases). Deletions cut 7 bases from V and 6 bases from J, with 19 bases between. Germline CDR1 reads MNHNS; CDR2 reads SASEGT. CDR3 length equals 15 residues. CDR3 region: CASTPRGREANEQFF. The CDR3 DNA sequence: TGTGCCAGCACCCCTCGCGGGCGGGAAGCCAATGAGCAGTTCTTC.

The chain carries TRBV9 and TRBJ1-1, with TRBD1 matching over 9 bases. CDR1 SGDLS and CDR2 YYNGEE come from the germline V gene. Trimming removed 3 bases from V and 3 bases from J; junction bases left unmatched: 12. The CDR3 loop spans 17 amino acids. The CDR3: CASSARQGVEVDTEAFF. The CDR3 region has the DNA TGTGCCAGCAGCGCAAGACAGGGGGTAGAGGTGGACACTGAAGCTTTCTTT.

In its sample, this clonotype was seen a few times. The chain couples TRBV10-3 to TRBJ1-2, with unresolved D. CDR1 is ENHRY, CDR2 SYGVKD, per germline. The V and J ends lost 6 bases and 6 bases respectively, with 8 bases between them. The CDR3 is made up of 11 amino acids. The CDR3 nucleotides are TGTGCCATCAGGGACCGGGATGGCTACACCTTC. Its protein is CAIRDRDGYTF.

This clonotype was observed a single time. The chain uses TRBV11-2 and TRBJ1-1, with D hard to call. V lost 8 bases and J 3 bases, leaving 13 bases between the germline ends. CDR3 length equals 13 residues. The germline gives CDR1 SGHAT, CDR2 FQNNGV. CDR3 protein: CASCTDGDTEAFF. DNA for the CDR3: TGTGCCAGCTGTACGGATGGGGACACTGAAGCTTTCTTT.